This T cell receptor beta chain was captured by sequencing in a study of OX40 agonist ivuxolimab in advanced cancers. Study-level information: Dose-escalation cases comprised hepatocellular carcinoma, melanoma, renal cell or head and neck cancer. Of mixed ages from about 23 to 85 and averaging roughly 64 years, the group was around 78% male. Partial responses were achieved by three patients: one hepatocellular carcinoma, two cutaneous melanoma. General observations from the study: CD4+ T cells averaged fewer expanded clones than CD8+ T cells.

This clone was observed a single time. Its specificity is unknown. The germline V gene has CDR1 MNHNS and CDR2 SASEGT. V lost 7 bases and J 6 bases, leaving 16 bases between the germline ends. The CDR3 loop spans 14 amino acids. The table came from immunoSEQ multiplex PCR; TCRdb's copy has only in-frame clones and leaves some out. Counted here are 62,000 or so clones, about four fifths occurring once; the ten biggest clones make up 7.5% to 10%. The V call is TRBV6-1, the J call TRBJ2-1; D is uncertain. The sequenced sample was CD4+ or CD8+ T cells sorted from blood, obtained in a trial of the OX40 agonist ivuxolimab. The sequence was collected from an adult with an advanced solid tumor such as melanoma, head and neck, liver or kidney cancer. DNA for the CDR3: TGTGCCAGCACCGGACCCACGGTTTTCAATGAGCAGTTCTTC. Amino acid sequence: CASTGPTVFNEQFF.